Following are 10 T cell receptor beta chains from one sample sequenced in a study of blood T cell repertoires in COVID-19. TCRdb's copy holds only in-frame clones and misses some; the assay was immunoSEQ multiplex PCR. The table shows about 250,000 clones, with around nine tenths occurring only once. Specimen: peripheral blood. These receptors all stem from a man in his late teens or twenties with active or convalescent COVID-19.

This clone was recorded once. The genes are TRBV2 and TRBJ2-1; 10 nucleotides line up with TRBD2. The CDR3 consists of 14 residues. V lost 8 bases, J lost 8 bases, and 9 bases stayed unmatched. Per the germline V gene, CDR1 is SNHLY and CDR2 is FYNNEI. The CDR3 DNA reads TGTGCCAGCGCAAGCGGGAGGGCTCGCGATGAGCAGTTCTTC. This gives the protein CASASGRARDEQFF.

The CDR3 DNA sequence: TGTGCCAGCAGTGAAATAGGGCAGGGTAACCCTGGAAACACCATATATTTT. Translating it yields CASSEIGQGNPGNTIYF. This sequence joins TRBV2 and TRBJ1-3, with D perhaps TRBD1 (5 bases). CDR1 is SNHLY and CDR2 is FYNNEI in the germline V gene. The V gene lost 2 bases and the J gene lost 2 bases, with 16 bases spanning the gap. This CDR3 has 17 residues.

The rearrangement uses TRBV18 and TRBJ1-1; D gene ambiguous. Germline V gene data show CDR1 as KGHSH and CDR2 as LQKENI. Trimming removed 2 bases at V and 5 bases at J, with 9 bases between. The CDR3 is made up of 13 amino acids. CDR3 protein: CASSPKMYTEAFF. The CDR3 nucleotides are TGTGCCAGCTCACCAAAAATGTATACTGAAGCTTTCTTT.

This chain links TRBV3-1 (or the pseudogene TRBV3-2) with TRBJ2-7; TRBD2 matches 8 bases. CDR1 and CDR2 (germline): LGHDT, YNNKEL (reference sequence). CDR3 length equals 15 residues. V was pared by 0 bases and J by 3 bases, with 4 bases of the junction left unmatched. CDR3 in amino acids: CASSQDGRALYEQYF. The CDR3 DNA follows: TGTGCCAGCAGCCAAGACGGGAGGGCCCTCTACGAGCAGTACTTC.

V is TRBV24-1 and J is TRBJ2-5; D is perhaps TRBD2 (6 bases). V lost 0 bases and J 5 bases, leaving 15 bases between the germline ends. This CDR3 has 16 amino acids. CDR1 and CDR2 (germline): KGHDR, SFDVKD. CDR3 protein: CATSDLDGSQDETQYF. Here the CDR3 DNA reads TGTGCCACCAGTGATTTGGACGGGAGTCAGGACGAGACCCAGTACTTC.

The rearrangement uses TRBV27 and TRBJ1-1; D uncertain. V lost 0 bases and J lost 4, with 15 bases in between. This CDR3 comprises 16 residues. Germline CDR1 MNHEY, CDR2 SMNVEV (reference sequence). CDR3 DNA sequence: TGTGCCAGCAGTTTATCCGCCGACACGGTGGGCACTGAAGCTTTCTTT. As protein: CASSLSADTVGTEAFF.

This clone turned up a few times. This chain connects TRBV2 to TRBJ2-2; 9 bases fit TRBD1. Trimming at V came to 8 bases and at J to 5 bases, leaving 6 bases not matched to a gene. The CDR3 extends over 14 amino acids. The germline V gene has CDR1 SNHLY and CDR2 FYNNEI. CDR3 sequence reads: CASRDRVGTGELFF. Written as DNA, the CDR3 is TGTGCCAGCCGGGACAGGGTAGGAACCGGGGAGCTGTTTTTT.

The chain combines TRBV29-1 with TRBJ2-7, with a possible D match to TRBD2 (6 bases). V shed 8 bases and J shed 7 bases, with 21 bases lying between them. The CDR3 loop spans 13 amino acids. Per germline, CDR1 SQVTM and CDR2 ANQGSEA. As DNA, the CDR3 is TGCAGCTCCTCTGAGGGAGGAACCCTTGAGCAGTACTTC. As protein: CSSSEGGTLEQYF.

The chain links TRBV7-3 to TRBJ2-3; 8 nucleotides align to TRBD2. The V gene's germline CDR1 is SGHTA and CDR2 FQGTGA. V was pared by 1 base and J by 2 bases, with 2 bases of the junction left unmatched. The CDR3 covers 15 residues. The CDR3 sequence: CASSLIAGFTDTQYF. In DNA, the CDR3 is TGTGCCAGCAGCTTAATAGCGGGATTCACAGATACGCAGTATTTT.

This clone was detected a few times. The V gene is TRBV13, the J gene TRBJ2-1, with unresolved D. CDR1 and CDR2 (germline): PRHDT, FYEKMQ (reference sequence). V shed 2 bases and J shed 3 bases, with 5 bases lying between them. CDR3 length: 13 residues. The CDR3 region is CASSLSGYNEQFF. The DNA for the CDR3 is TGTGCCAGCAGCTTATCAGGCTACAATGAGCAGTTCTTC.